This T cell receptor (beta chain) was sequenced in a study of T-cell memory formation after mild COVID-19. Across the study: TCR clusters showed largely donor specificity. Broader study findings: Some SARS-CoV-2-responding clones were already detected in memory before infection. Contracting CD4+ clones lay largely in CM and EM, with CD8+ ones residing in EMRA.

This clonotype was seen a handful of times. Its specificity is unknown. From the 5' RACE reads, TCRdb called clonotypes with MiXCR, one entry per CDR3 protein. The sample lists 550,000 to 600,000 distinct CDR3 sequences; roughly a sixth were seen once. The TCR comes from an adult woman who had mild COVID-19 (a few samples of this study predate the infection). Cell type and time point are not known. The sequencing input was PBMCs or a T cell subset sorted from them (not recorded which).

CDR3 DNA: TGCAGTGCTAAGAGCGGGGGGCCCAAAAACATTCAGTACTTC. This gives the protein CSAKSGGPKNIQYF. The chain links TRBV20-1 to TRBJ2-4; 9 bases align to TRBD2. Germline CDR1 and CDR2: DFQATT and SNEGSKA (reference sequence). Trimming removed 4 bases from V and 2 bases from J; junction bases left unmatched: 3. The CDR3 covers 14 residues.